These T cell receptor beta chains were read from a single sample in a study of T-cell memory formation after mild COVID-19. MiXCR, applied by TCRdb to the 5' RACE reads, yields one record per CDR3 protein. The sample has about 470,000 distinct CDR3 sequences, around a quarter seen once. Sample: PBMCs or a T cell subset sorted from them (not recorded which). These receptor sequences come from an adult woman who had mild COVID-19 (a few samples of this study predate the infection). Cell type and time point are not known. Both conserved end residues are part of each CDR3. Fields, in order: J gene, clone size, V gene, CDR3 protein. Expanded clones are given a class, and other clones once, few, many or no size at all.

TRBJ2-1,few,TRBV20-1,CSARLRGGGNEQFF
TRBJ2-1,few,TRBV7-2,CASSLDGGGAYEQFF
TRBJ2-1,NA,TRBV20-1,CSALGGRYQSSYNEQFF
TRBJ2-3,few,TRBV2,CASSENSGGREDTQYF
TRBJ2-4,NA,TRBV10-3,CAISEGGAKNIQYF
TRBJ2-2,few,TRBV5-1,CASSLGMYRKNTGELFF
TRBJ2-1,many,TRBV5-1,CASSFLEGNYNEQFF
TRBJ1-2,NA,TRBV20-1,CSETRGPYGYTF
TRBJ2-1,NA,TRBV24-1,CATSVSGSAEQFF
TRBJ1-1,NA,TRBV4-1,CASTRWYTTNTEAFF
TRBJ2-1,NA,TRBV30,CAWKAGAPNEQFF
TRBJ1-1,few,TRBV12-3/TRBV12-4,CASKRDRRNTEAFF
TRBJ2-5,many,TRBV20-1,CSASARPDQETQYF
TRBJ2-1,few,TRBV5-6,CASSLSPPDYRNEQFF
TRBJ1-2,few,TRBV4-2,CASSQDIGPAGFSYTF
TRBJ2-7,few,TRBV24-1,CATSVDSGVQYF
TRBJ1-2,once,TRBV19,CASSILETGYGYTF
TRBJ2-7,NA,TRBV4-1,CASSREFYYEQYF
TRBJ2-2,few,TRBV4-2,CASSQDRLPPPGELFF
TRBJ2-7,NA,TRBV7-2,CASSLVGLGTKDEQYF
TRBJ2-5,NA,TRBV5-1,CASSLGRGLEETQYF
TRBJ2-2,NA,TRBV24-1,CATSDPMGAHTGELFF
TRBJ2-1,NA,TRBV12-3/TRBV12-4,CASSFQRTEYNEQFF
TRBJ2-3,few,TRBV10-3,CAISEGGKTSTDTQYF
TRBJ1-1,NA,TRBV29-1,CSVVSMNTEAFF
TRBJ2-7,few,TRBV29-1,CSVVGVPAGQDSYEQYF
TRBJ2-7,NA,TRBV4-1,CASSQVVWPERMYEQYF
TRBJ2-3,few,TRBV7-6,CASSFPPGLARTDTQYF
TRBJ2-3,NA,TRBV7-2,CASSEEGSTDTQYF
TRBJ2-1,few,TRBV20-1,CSAINPWEEGYNEQFF
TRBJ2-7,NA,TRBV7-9,CASSPAQGARHEQYF
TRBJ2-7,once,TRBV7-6,CASSPTRTGGIF
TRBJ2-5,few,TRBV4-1,CASSQAGGRETQYF
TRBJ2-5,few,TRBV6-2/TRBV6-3,CASLKFGGHQETQYF
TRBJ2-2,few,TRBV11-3,CASTPRGSARTGELFF
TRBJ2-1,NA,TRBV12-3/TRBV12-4,CASSFKGRGRFREEVNEQFF
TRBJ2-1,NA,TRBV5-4,CASSFSGTSGEQFF
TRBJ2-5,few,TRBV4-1,CASSEETSGGARRMETQYF
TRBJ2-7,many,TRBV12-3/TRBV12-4,CASSPGQGLGYEQYF
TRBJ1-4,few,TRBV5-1,CASSLDQAAGEKLFF
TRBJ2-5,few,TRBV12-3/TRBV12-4,CASSLVVLQETQYF
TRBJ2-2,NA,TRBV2,CASSGDISRPNTGELFF
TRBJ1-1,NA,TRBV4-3,CASSSQLKGTEAFF
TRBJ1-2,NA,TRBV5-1,CASSPGEDPGYTF
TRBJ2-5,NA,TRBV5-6,CASSSAKDRTRGKEDQYF
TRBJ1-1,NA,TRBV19,CASSLQGRDAEAFF
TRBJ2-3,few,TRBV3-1,CASSQDLGGGADTQYF
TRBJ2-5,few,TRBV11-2,CASSSGRLETQYF
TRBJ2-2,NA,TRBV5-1,CASLGLAGINTGELFF
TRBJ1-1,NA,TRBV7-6,CASSRKYSGTGSVGTEAFF
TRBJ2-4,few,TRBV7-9,CASSLAEDIQYF
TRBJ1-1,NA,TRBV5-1,CASSYARGNTEAFF
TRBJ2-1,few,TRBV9,CASSVTSGGSYNEQFF